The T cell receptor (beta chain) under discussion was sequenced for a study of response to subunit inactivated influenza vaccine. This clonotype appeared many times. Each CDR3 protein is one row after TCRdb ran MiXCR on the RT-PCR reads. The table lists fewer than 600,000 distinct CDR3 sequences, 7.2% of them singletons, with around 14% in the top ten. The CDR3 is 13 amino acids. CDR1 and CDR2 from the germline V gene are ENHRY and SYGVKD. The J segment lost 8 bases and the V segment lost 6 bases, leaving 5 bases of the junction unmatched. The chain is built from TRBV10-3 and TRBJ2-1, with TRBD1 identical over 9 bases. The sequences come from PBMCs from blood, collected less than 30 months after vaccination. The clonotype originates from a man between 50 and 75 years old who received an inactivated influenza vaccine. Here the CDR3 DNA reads TGTGCCATCAGGGGGACAGGGAAGGATGAGCAGTTCTTC. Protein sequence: CAIRGTGKDEQFF.